This is a list of T cell receptor beta chains from one sample in a study of blood T cell repertoires in COVID-19. Only in-frame clones appear in the TCRdb table, and some are missing; sequencing was by immunoSEQ multiplex PCR. The data show roughly 68,000 clones, with approximately 79% seen just once and about 16% held by the top ten. Source material: peripheral blood. The origin of the receptors is a man aged 80 or over with active COVID-19. The CDR3 runs from the conserved cysteine through the conserved F or W. A D gene is named only where the DNA matches it firmly. For some rows the clone size is stated as once, few or many, or as a class when expanded; others skip it.

V	D	J	size	DNA	CDR3
TRBV15	TRBD2	TRBJ2-7	.	TGTGCCACGAGTACTAGCGGGAGTTTGTACGAGCAGTACTTC	CATSTSGSLYEQYF
TRBV3-1/TRBV3-2	.	TRBJ1-5	.	TGTGCCAGCAGCCCAGGCGTCCGGGAACATCCCCAGCATTTT	CASSPGVREHPQHF
TRBV28	TRBD1	TRBJ2-1	.	TGTGCCAGCAGTTTAAAAGGACAGGGGATAGATGAGCAGTTCTTC	CASSLKGQGIDEQFF
TRBV6-4	.	TRBJ1-1	.	TGTGCCAGCTGGCTGAACACTGAAGCTTTCTTT	CASWLNTEAFF
TRBV7-9	.	TRBJ1-2	.	TGTGCCAGCAGCCAGGACTCACTCGGGGGCTACACCTTC	CASSQDSLGGYTF
TRBV20-1	TRBD1	TRBJ2-7	.	TGCAGTGCTAGTCGGGGACAGTTGTACGAGCAGTATTTC	CSASRGQLYEQYF
TRBV7-3	TRBD2	TRBJ2-7	.	TGTGCCAGCAGCTTAGTTGGCGGGGGCTACGAGCAGTACTTC	CASSLVGGGYEQYF
TRBV27	.	TRBJ1-2	.	TGTGCCAGCAGTCCAGAGGTGATAGCTAACTATGGCTACACCTTC	CASSPEVIANYGYTF
TRBV4-2	.	TRBJ1-4	.	TGTGCCAGCAGCCAAGTTGGAGCAACTAATGAAAAACTGTTTTTT	CASSQVGATNEKLFF
TRBV12-3/TRBV12-4	TRBD1	TRBJ1-1	.	TGTGCCAGCAGAAGGGACAGGGCAGGCGCTTTCTTT	CASRRDRAGAFF
TRBV11-2	.	TRBJ2-2	.	TGTGCCAGCAGCTCATCCCTACTAAACGCCCGGTCCGGGGAGCTGTTTTTT	CASSSSLLNARSGELFF
TRBV6-5	.	TRBJ1-2	.	TGTGCCAGCAGATCCACGACTAGACATAACTATGGCTACACCTTC	CASRSTTRHNYGYTF
TRBV4-2	TRBD1	TRBJ1-1	.	TGTGCCAGCAGCCCCTTCTGGGACAGTGGGTACACTGAAGCTTTCTTT	CASSPFWDSGYTEAFF
TRBV6-6	TRBD1	TRBJ2-2	.	TGTGCCAGCAGAACAGGGGGGATGGACCGGGAGCTGTTTTTT	CASRTGGMDRELFF
TRBV24-1	.	TRBJ1-6	.	TGTGCCACCAGTGATCCCAGGCGGGATTCACCCCTCCACTTT	CATSDPRRDSPLHF
TRBV24-1	TRBD1	TRBJ2-2	.	TGTGCCACCACCGGGACAGGGGATGTCACCGGGGAGCTGTTTTTT	CATTGTGDVTGELFF
TRBV24-1	.	TRBJ1-1	.	TGTGCCACCAGTGGGGGCAGGGATTCGTGCTTT	CATSGGRDSCF
TRBV7-9	TRBD2	TRBJ2-3	.	TGTGCCAGCAGCTTAGATGGGGGGGTGACAGATACGCAGTATTTT	CASSLDGGVTDTQYF
TRBV7-2	.	TRBJ2-7	few	TGTGCCAGCAGCTTAGAGGGCGGGGGCGCAAGTTACTTC	CASSLEGGGASYF
TRBV24-1	TRBD2	TRBJ2-1	.	TGTGCCACCAGTGGGGGACTAGCACTTCGGAATGAGCAGTTCTTC	CATSGGLALRNEQFF
TRBV4-3	.	TRBJ1-1	.	TGCGCCAGCAGCCAAGATAGAGGCGGCGGCACTGAAGCTTTCTTT	CASSQDRGGGTEAFF
TRBV4-1	TRBD2	TRBJ2-6	.	TGCGCCAGCAGCCAAGTCGGGGGGTCTGGGGCCAACGTCCTGACTTTC	CASSQVGGSGANVLTF
TRBV24-1	TRBD2	TRBJ2-1	.	TGTGCCACCAGCGGACTAGCTAGGAATGAGCAGTTCTTC	CATSGLARNEQFF
TRBV18	.	TRBJ1-2	.	TGTGCCAGCTCACCCCAATCAGGGGAAAACGGCTACACCTTC	CASSPQSGENGYTF
TRBV19	TRBD1	TRBJ1-1	.	TGTGCCAGTAGTGTTCGACAGGGTGAAGCTTTCTTT	CASSVRQGEAFF
TRBV19	TRBD1	TRBJ1-1	few	TGTGCCAGTAGGGGACAGGGTACGCTGAACACTGAAGCTTTCTTT	CASRGQGTLNTEAFF
TRBV7-8	TRBD1	TRBJ1-2	.	TGTGCCAGCAGCTTAGTGGCAGGGGGCACTGGCTACACCTTC	CASSLVAGGTGYTF
TRBV10-3	TRBD2	TRBJ2-7	.	TGTGCCATCAGTCCACTAGCGCCGTACGAGCAGTACTTC	CAISPLAPYEQYF
TRBV19	TRBD1	TRBJ2-1	.	TGTGCCAGTAGTTGGGGACAGGGGGCCTACAATGAGCAGTTCTTC	CASSWGQGAYNEQFF
TRBV4-1	TRBD1	TRBJ1-4	.	TGCGCCAGCAGCCCTCAGGACAGGGGGCGCGTCACTAATGAAAAACTGTTTTTT	CASSPQDRGRVTNEKLFF
TRBV14	TRBD2	TRBJ2-5	once	TGTGCCAGCAGCCTTGTAGCGGGAGGGCCTCGAGAGACCCAGTACTTC	CASSLVAGGPRETQYF
TRBV27	.	TRBJ2-7	few	TGTGCCAGCAGCTTTTTCCAGGGCTCCTACGAGCAGTACTTC	CASSFFQGSYEQYF
TRBV5-1	.	TRBJ1-1	once	TGCGCCAGCCGATTTGGGCAGGGAGGGAACACTGAAGCTTTCTTT	CASRFGQGGNTEAFF
TRBV5-6	TRBD2	TRBJ2-3	.	TGTGCCAGCAGCTCCGGACTAGCGACAGATACGCAGTATTTT	CASSSGLATDTQYF
TRBV7-2	.	TRBJ2-3	.	TGTGCCAGCAGCCAAAGGGGGGGGCTCGGCACAGATACGCAGTATTTT	CASSQRGGLGTDTQYF
TRBV30	.	TRBJ2-7	once	TGTGCCTGCCGCAAGGAGGGCTCCTACGAGCAGTACTTC	CACRKEGSYEQYF
TRBV18	.	TRBJ1-1	few	TGTGCCAGCTCACCGGAACAGGGCAAGAACACTGAAGCTTTCTTT	CASSPEQGKNTEAFF
TRBV5-1	TRBD1	TRBJ1-1	.	TGCGCCAGCAGCTTGGCCCGGGACAGCAGGGACACTGAAGCTTTCTTT	CASSLARDSRDTEAFF
TRBV5-1	.	TRBJ2-4	.	TGCGCCAGCAGCTTGGTCTCACAGGGTCCGGACATTCAGTACTTC	CASSLVSQGPDIQYF
TRBV11-2	TRBD1	TRBJ1-4	.	TGTGCCAGCAGCCAAGGACAGGTTTCGCATGAAAAACTGTTTTTT	CASSQGQVSHEKLFF
TRBV6-5	TRBD1	TRBJ1-5	once	TGTGCCAGCAGCGAGACAGGGGTTCAGCCCCAGCATTTT	CASSETGVQPQHF
TRBV7-2	.	TRBJ1-2	few	TGTGCCAGCAGCTTGGAGAATTCTAACTATGGCTACACCTTC	CASSLENSNYGYTF
TRBV6-1	.	TRBJ1-5	.	TGTGCCAGCAGTGAATTTGAGTCCAGGAATAATCAGCCCCAGCATTTT	CASSEFESRNNQPQHF
TRBV14	TRBD2	TRBJ2-7	.	TGTGCCAGCAGCCGAGTGACGGGGGGCTACGAGCAGTACTTC	CASSRVTGGYEQYF
TRBV20-1	.	TRBJ2-3	.	TGCAGTGCTAGTGTAGCTTCTGGCACAGATACGCAGTATTTT	CSASVASGTDTQYF
TRBV19	TRBD1	TRBJ1-3	.	TGTGCCAGTAGCCTGGTCGACAGGGGGCCCGGAAACACCATATATTTT	CASSLVDRGPGNTIYF
TRBV11-2	.	TRBJ2-1	.	TGTGCCAGCAGCCCTACTCGTAATGAGCAGTTCTTC	CASSPTRNEQFF
TRBV7-2	.	TRBJ2-2	.	TGCGCCAGCAGCTTAAATAGTTTCACCGGGGAGCTGTTTTTT	CASSLNSFTGELFF
TRBV5-6	.	TRBJ1-2	many	TGTGCCAGCAGCTTCCAAGACCGCGGCGGAGGCTACACCTTC	CASSFQDRGGGYTF
TRBV24-1	.	TRBJ2-7	.	TGTGCCACCAGTGAGGGGGACTGGAGAACCTACGAGCAGTACTTC	CATSEGDWRTYEQYF
TRBV3-1/TRBV3-2	TRBD1	TRBJ2-7	.	TGTGCCAGCAGCCAATACGGACAGGGGACGGAGTACGAGCAGTACTTC	CASSQYGQGTEYEQYF
TRBV14	TRBD2	TRBJ2-3	.	TGTGCCAGCAGCCATCGTCCCGGGACTAGTGGGGAGGCAGATACGCAGTATTTT	CASSHRPGTSGEADTQYF
TRBV6-4	TRBD1	TRBJ2-7	.	TGTGCCAGCAACACAGGGGCCTACGAGCAGTACTTC	CASNTGAYEQYF
TRBV9	.	TRBJ2-3	.	TGTGCCAGCCCGATGGGGGGAACAGATACGCAGTATTTT	CASPMGGTDTQYF
TRBV9	.	TRBJ2-1	.	TGTGCCAGCAGCCCCCGGGACTTATTAAGCTCCTACAATGAGCAGTTCTTC	CASSPRDLLSSYNEQFF
TRBV7-8	.	TRBJ1-2	.	TGTGCCAGCAGCTTAAATCGTGGACTCGATTATGGCTACACCTTC	CASSLNRGLDYGYTF
TRBV5-1	.	TRBJ2-2	.	TGCGCCAGCAGCTTGAAAATGGCTGCAGATAACACCGGGGAGCTGTTTTTT	CASSLKMAADNTGELFF
TRBV4-2	TRBD1	TRBJ2-3	.	TGTGCCAGCAGCCAAGCCGAGATATGGGACAGGGCTTTCACAGATACGCAGTATTTT	CASSQAEIWDRAFTDTQYF
TRBV7-7	.	TRBJ2-3	.	TGTGCCATAGGACGGGGAGATACGCAGTATTTT	CAIGRGDTQYF